Shown below are 2 T cell receptor beta chains from a single sample sequenced in a study of Ad26.COV2.S vaccination and SARS-CoV-2 variants. The assay was immunoSEQ multiplex PCR, and TCRdb's table has in-frame clones only and misses some. The sample includes hundreds of thousands of clones, about 90% seen only once; the top ten take approximately 3.4%. Treatment here: around 19 received Ad26.COV2.S at low or high dose, single or two shots; 5 received placebo; per-sample allocation not given. Material that was analyzed had been drawn on day 63 after the first vaccine or placebo injection. The sample was peripheral blood, taken in a trial of Ad26.COV2.S vaccine versus placebo. These TCRs come from a person between 18 and 65 years old who received the Ad26.COV2.S COVID-19 vaccine or a placebo.

The chain links TRBV5-1 to TRBJ1-1; D gene ambiguous. This CDR3 region has 14 residues. V lost 2 bases, J lost 0 bases, and 8 bases lay in between. Germline V gene lookup returns CDR1 SGHRS and CDR2 YFSETQ. The CDR3 loop is CASSLSNLNTEAFF. The CDR3 nucleotides read TGCGCCAGCAGCTTATCCAATCTGAACACTGAAGCTTTCTTT.

This clone appeared a single time. The chain links TRBV9 to TRBJ1-6; possible D gene TRBD1, 6 bases. This CDR3 is 14 amino acids long. CDR1 SGDLS and CDR2 YYNGEE come from the germline V gene. The V end was cut by 4 bases, the J end by 3 bases, with 8 bases between. CDR3 sequence reads: CASSTTGYNSPLHF. In DNA, the CDR3 is TGTGCCAGCAGCACGACAGGCTATAATTCACCCCTCCACTTT.